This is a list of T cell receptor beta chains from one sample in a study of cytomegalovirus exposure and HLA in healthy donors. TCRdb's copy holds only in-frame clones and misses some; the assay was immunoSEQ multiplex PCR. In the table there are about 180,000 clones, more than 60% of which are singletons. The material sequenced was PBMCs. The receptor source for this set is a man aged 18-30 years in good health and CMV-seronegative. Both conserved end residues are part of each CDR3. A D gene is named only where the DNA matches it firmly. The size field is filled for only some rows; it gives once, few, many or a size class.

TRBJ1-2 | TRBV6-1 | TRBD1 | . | CASSGAGGRHGYTF | TGTGCCAGCAGCGGAGCAGGGGGTAGGCATGGCTACACCTTC
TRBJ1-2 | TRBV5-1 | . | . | CASSLVGQAANYGYTF | TGCGCCAGCAGCTTGGTTGGCCAGGCAGCTAACTATGGCTACACCTTC
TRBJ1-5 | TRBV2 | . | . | CASSEVGRYQPQHF | TGTGCCAGCAGTGAAGTCGGGAGATATCAGCCCCAGCATTTT
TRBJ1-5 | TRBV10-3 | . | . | CAIKGQPNQPQHF | TGTGCCATTAAGGGGCAGCCTAATCAGCCCCAGCATTTT
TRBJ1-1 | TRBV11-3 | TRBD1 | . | CASSLKDRGVGEAFF | TGTGCCAGCAGCTTAAAGGACAGGGGGGTTGGTGAAGCTTTCTTT
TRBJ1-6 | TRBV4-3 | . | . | CASSQPGRVNSPLHF | TGCGCCAGCAGCCAACCCGGGAGGGTGAATTCACCCCTCCACTTT
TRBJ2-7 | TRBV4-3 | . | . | CASSQVWSSYEQYF | TGCGCCAGCAGCCAAGTATGGAGCTCCTACGAGCAGTACTTC
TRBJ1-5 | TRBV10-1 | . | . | CASSGSADNQPQHF | TGCGCCAGCAGTGGCAGTGCAGATAATCAGCCCCAGCATTTT
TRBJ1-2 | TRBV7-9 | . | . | CASSLALEINYGYTF | TGTGCCAGCAGCTTAGCGCTGGAGATTAACTATGGCTACACCTTC
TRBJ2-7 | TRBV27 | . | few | CASSLSRETYEQYF | TGTGCCAGCAGTTTATCTCGGGAGACCTACGAGCAGTACTTC
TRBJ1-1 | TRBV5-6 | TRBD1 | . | CASSHVDRGTEAFF | TGTGCCAGCAGTCACGTGGACAGGGGCACTGAAGCTTTCTTT
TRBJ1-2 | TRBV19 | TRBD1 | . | CASRSRDRGYGYTF | TGTGCCAGTAGGAGTAGGGACAGGGGCTATGGCTACACCTTC
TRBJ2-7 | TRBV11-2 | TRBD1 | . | CASSFPGQGYEQYF | TGTGCCAGCAGCTTCCCCGGACAGGGCTACGAGCAGTACTTC
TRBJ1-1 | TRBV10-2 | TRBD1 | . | CASRWDRGTEAFF | TGCGCCAGCCGCTGGGACAGGGGTACTGAAGCTTTCTTT
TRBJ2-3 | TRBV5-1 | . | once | CASSPGGAADTQYF | TGCGCCAGCAGCCCTGGAGGGGCGGCAGATACGCAGTATTTT
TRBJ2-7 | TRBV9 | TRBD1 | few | CASSWRDRGYEQYF | TGTGCCAGCAGCTGGCGGGACAGGGGCTACGAGCAGTACTTC
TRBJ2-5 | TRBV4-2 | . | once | CASSQVVQETQYF | TGTGCCAGCAGCCAAGTAGTGCAAGAGACCCAGTACTTC
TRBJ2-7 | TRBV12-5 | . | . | CASAMAGTLSYEQYF | TGTGCTAGTGCTATGGCCGGGACTCTATCCTACGAGCAGTACTTC
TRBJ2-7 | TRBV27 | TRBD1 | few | CASSLTGGYYEQYF | TGTGCCAGCAGTTTAACAGGGGGCTACTACGAGCAGTACTTC
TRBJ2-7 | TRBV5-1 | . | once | CASSPFGGARAYEQYF | TGCGCCAGCAGCCCTTTTGGAGGGGCCAGGGCCTACGAGCAGTACTTC
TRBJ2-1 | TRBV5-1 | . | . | CASSPPGNEQFF | TGCGCCAGCAGCCCCCCGGGCAATGAGCAGTTCTTC
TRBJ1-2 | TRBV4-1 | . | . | CASSQGPGANYGYTF | TGCGCCAGCAGCCAAGGTCCCGGTGCTAACTATGGCTACACCTTC
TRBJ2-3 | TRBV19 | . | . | CASSMGGLSTDTQYF | TGTGCCAGTAGTATGGGGGGATTATCCACAGATACGCAGTATTTT
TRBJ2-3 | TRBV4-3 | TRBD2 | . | CASSQGSLAGESDTQYF | TGCGCCAGCAGCCAAGGGTCTTTAGCGGGGGAATCAGATACGCAGTATTTT
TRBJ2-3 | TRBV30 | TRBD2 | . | CAWTGLAFADTQYF | TGTGCCTGGACGGGACTAGCATTCGCAGATACGCAGTATTTT
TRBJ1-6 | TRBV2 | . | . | CASSEWGRAYNSPLHF | TGTGCCAGCAGTGAGTGGGGCAGGGCGTATAATTCACCCCTCCACTTT
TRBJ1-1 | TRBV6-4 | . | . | CASSVEGSATEAFF | TGTGCCAGCAGTGTTGAGGGCTCTGCCACTGAAGCTTTCTTT
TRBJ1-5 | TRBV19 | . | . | CASSIRSGGKNQPQHF | TGTGCCAGTAGTATACGGTCTGGGGGCAAGAATCAGCCCCAGCATTTT
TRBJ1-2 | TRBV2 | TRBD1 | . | CASSVQGVGYTF | TGTGCCAGCAGCGTACAGGGGGTTGGCTACACCTTC
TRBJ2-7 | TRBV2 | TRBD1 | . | CASSEAPRTGGYEQYF | TGTGCCAGCAGTGAAGCCCCCCGGACAGGGGGCTACGAGCAGTACTTC
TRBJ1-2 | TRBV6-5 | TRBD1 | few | CASSFLSTGDGYTF | TGTGCCAGCAGTTTCCTATCGACAGGGGATGGCTACACCTTC
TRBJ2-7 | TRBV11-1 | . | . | CASSRDSYEQYF | TGTGCCAGCAGCCGGGACTCCTACGAGCAGTACTTC
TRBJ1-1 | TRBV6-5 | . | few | CASSYGRGTTEAFF | TGTGCCAGCAGTTACGGGAGGGGGACAACTGAAGCTTTCTTT
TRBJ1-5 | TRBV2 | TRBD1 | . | CASSTGQVDGQPQHF | TGTGCCAGCAGCACGGGACAGGTGGACGGTCAGCCCCAGCATTTT
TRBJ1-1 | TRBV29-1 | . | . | CSVPMSGMNTEAFF | TGCAGCGTTCCTATGTCAGGGATGAACACTGAAGCTTTCTTT
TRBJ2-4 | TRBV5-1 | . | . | CASTKGDTLAKNIQYF | TGCGCCAGCACGAAGGGGGACACATTAGCCAAAAACATTCAGTACTTC
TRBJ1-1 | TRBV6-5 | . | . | CASSYGGDTEAFF | TGTGCCAGCAGTTACGGAGGGGACACTGAAGCTTTCTTT
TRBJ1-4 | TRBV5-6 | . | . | CASSFARGLKLFF | TGTGCCAGCAGCTTTGCCAGAGGCCTGAAACTGTTTTTT
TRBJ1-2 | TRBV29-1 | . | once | CSVVRDGYTF | TGCAGCGTTGTTCGGGATGGCTACACCTTC
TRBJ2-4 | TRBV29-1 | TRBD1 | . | CSVATGGVNIQYF | TGCAGCGTTGCGACAGGGGGCGTGAACATTCAGTACTTC
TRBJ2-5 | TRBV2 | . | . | CASSGGTDSKTQYF | TGTGCCAGCAGTGGCGGGACCGACTCGAAGACCCAGTACTTC
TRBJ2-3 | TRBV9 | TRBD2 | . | CASSVVESLAGGGDTQYF | TGTGCCAGCAGCGTAGTGGAGAGTCTGGCGGGAGGAGGAGATACGCAGTATTTT
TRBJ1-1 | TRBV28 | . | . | CASSSMKPNTEAFF | TGTGCCAGCAGTAGTATGAAGCCGAACACTGAAGCTTTCTTT